These 9 T cell receptor beta chains share one sample of origin, sequenced in a study of T cell responses to AZD1222 COVID-19 vaccine. The assay was immunoSEQ multiplex PCR, and TCRdb's table has in-frame clones only and misses some. The top ten hold roughly 4.3% of the sample, which has under 200,000 clones, about 91% seen once. Sequenced here: peripheral blood, sampled on day 0 of MenACWY control vaccination. These receptors all stem from an adult in good health.

This chain joins TRBV7-2 and TRBJ1-5, with D hard to call. CDR1 is SGHTA, CDR2 FQGNSA, per germline. CDR3 length equals 15 residues. The V end was cut by 1 base, the J end by 3 bases, with 10 bases between. As DNA, the CDR3 is TGTGCCAGCAGCTTAGATCAGGTCCCCAATCAGCCCCAGCATTTT. This gives the protein CASSLDQVPNQPQHF.

The gene calls are TRBV9 and TRBJ2-7, with a possible D match to TRBD1 (5 bases). This CDR3 is built from 14 residues. Germline values: CDR1 SGDLS, CDR2 YYNGEE. Trimming took 0 bases from V and 6 from J, leaving 13 bases between them. This chain's CDR3 is CASSVEVGRAEQYF. The DNA for the CDR3 is TGTGCCAGCAGCGTAGAGGTAGGCAGGGCCGAGCAGTACTTC.

This chain uses TRBV5-4 with TRBJ2-2, with 12 bases matching TRBD2. The V gene end was trimmed by 4 bases and the J gene end by 3 bases; junction bases not matched to a gene: 4. The CDR3 contains 16 residues. The germline CDR1 and CDR2 sequences are SGHNT and YYREEE (reference sequence). The DNA for the CDR3 is TGTGCCAGCAGCCAGGGACTAGCGGGCCACACCGGGGAGCTGTTTTTT. It is translated as CASSQGLAGHTGELFF.

The rearrangement links TRBV9 to TRBJ2-2; D is perhaps TRBD1 or TRBD2 (5 bases each). The CDR3 is made up of 17 amino acids. CDR1 is SGDLS, CDR2 YYNGEE, per germline. The V end was cut by 0 bases, the J end by 0 bases, with 12 bases between. CDR3 residues: CASSVAPRDANTGELFF. The CDR3 DNA is TGTGCCAGCAGCGTAGCCCCCAGGGACGCGAACACCGGGGAGCTGTTTTTT. Full variable domain (outside the CDR3, taken from reference TRBV9 and TRBJ2-2): DSGVTQTPKHLITATGQRVTLRCSPRSGDLSVYWYQQSLDQGLQFLIQYYNGEERAKGNILERFSAQQFPDLHSELNLSSLELGDSALYFCASSVAPRDANTGELFFGEGSRLTVL.

The V call is TRBV11-2, the J call TRBJ2-5, with 9 nucleotides matching TRBD1. V lost 5 bases and J lost 1; bases outside the gene matches: 5. This CDR3 region has 15 residues. Germline V CDR1 and CDR2: SGHAT, FQNNGV. The CDR3 sequence: CASSPGTGSQETQYF. The CDR3 coding sequence is TGTGCCAGCAGCCCCGGGACAGGGTCCCAAGAGACCCAGTACTTC. The full variable domain, in which reference TRBV11-2 and TRBJ2-5 provide the parts outside the CDR3, is EAGVAQSPRYKIIEKRQSVAFWCNPISGHATLYWYQQILGQGPKLLIQFQNNGVVDDSQLPKDRFSAERLKGVDSTLKIQPAKLEDSAVYLCASSPGTGSQETQYFGPGTRLLVL.

The chain joins TRBV18 to TRBJ2-4, with D uncertain. Germline CDR1 reads KGHSH; CDR2 reads LQKENI. The CDR3 has 15 amino acids. V was pared by 2 bases and J by 0 bases, with 8 bases between. The CDR3 nucleotides read TGTGCCAGCTCACCAAACGACGGAGCCAAAAACATTCAGTACTTC. Protein: CASSPNDGAKNIQYF.

A single count supports this clone. This chain connects TRBV5-8 to TRBJ1-5, with 8 bases aligning to TRBD1. With V trimmed by 3 bases and J by 3 bases, 5 bases remained unmatched. The CDR3 has 15 residues. CDR1 is SGHTS and CDR2 is YDEGEE in the germline V gene. The CDR3 loop reads CASSSGQANNQPQHF. The CDR3 DNA is TGTGCCAGCAGCTCGGGACAGGCGAACAATCAGCCCCAGCATTTT.

This clone came up once. The chain employs TRBV7-8 and TRBJ1-4; TRBD1 is a possible D gene (5 bases). Germline assignment: CDR1 SGHVS and CDR2 FQNEAQ. Trimming removed 0 bases from V and 0 bases from J, with 11 bases in between. This CDR3 contains 17 residues. The DNA of the CDR3 is TGTGCCAGCAGCTTAGCGGTTACAGGTCCAACTAATGAAAAACTGTTTTTT. Protein: CASSLAVTGPTNEKLFF.

This chain uses TRBV2 with TRBJ2-1; TRBD2 matches at 7 bases. Per the germline V gene, CDR1 is SNHLY and CDR2 is FYNNEI. The CDR3 loop spans 15 amino acids. J lost 3 bases, V lost 0 bases, and 2 bases had no gene match. The chain's CDR3 is CASSEASGFYNEQFF. In DNA, the CDR3 is TGTGCCAGCAGTGAAGCTAGCGGGTTCTACAATGAGCAGTTCTTC.